The entry below describes one TCR beta chain. This CDR3 comprises 12 residues. The germline V gene encodes CDR1 SGHNT and CDR2 YENEEA. V was shortened by 5 bases and J by 2 bases, with 5 bases between the two germline ends. This sample is part of a study of technical replicates of blood from a handful of donors. The protocol was immunoSEQ multiplex PCR, while the TCRdb copy is restricted to in-frame clones and leaves out a portion. This sample has roughly 71,000 clones, with about 94% found just once. This chain links TRBV11-3 with TRBJ2-3; D not resolved. The specimen was T cells isolated from PBMCs. This clonotype was sampled from a human donor in good health. CDR3 protein: CASSIFTDTQYF. For the CDR3, the DNA is TGTGCCAGCAGCATATTCACAGATACGCAGTATTTT. Combining the CDR3 with reference TRBV11-3 and TRBJ2-3 gives the whole variable domain EAGVVQSPRYKIIEKKQPVAFWCNPISGHNTLYWYLQNLGQGPELLIRYENEEAVDDSQLPKDRFSAERLKGVDSTLKIQPAELGDSAVYLCASSIFTDTQYFGPGTRLTVL.